Sequencing of this TCR beta chain was carried out in a study of beta chain features in type 1 diabetes. Overall study findings and caveats: In comparison with healthy donors, patients had naive, central memory and Treg TCRB repertoires that appeared more similar. Patients with type 1 diabetes showed fewer VDJ junction insertions and more deletions. The cDNA sequencing approach could over-represent high-TCR-expressing cells.

The sequenced template was cDNA made from the entire isolated RNA. Repertoires were generated with immunoSEQ multiplex PCR, while TCRdb's copy carries only in-frame clones and drops some. The sample lists 900,000 or so clones, roughly 17% seen once, with 0.023% in the top ten. The germline V gene has CDR1 LNHDA and CDR2 SQIVND (reference sequence). Between the trimmed V and J ends, which lost 7 bases and 4 bases, there was a span of 16 bases. CDR3 size: 14 residues. Cells sorted by CD45RO/CCR7/CD25/CD127/CD95/CD27 comprised CD4+ naive, central memory, regulatory and stem cell-like memory cells. Concerning this clone itself: Its target is unknown.

Specimen: naive CD4+ T cells from blood. J is TRBJ1-1 and V is TRBV19; no definite D call. The sequence was collected from a woman younger than 30 in good health. This CDR3 reads CASMWSLRTTEAFF. CDR3 coding DNA: TGTGCCAGTATGTGGTCGCTGAGGACCACTGAAGCTTTCTTT.